The entry that follows covers one T cell receptor beta chain sequence. Its specificity is unknown. The record originates from a study of identical twins. Donors uniformly comprised healthy Caucasians. CDR1 is SQVTM, CDR2 ANQGSEA, per germline. CDR3 length: 13 amino acids. The V end was cut by 0 bases, the J end by 7 bases, with 10 bases between. TCRdb analysed the 5' RACE reads with MiXCR anew, one entry per CDR3 protein. The sample records 15,000 to 20,000 distinct CDR3 sequences, roughly 63% being singletons. Whole-study results and caveats: Models, which agreed with sharing between unrelated individuals, nonetheless underestimated the out-of-frame TCR alpha sharing seen in monozygotic twins. The abundant beta clonotypes from cord blood had fewer insertions, and memory repertoires had none of this. Those out-of-frame alpha sequences shared by twins showed an excess of low generation probability.

The receptor's source is a young woman in good health. This table probably holds off-target reads from a library built for another chain. What was sequenced was memory (CD45RO+) T cells sorted from blood. The chain couples TRBV29-1 to TRBJ2-1; TRBD1 is a possible D gene (5 bases). The CDR3 here is CSVEETARNEQFF. CDR3 nucleotides: TGCAGCGTTGAAGAGACAGCCCGGAATGAGCAGTTCTTC.